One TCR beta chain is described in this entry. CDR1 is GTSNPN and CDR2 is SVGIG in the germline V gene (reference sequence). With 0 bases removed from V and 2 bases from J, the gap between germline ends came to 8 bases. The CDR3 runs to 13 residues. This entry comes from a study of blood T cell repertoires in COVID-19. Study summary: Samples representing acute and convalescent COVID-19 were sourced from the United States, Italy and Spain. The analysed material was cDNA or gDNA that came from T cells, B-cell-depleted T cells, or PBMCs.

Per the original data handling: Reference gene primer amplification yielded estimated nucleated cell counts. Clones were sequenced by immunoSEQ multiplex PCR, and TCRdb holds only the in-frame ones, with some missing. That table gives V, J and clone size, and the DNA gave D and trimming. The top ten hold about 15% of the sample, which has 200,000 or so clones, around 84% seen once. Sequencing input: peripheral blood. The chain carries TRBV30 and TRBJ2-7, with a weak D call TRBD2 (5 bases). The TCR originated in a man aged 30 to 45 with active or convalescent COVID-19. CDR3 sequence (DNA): TGTGCCTGGAGTGTGGGGAGAGCCTACGAGCAGTACTTC. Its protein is CAWSVGRAYEQYF.